The 12 T cell receptor beta chains given below trace back to one sample, sequenced in a study of blood T cells in healthy people across ages. It was with a sample-barcoded 5' primer and a J-beta primer mix that a second PCR of about 7 to 12 cycles was run. TCRdb passed the 5' RACE reads through MiXCR, listing each CDR3 protein once. This table has about 750,000 distinct CDR3 sequences, roughly 50% appearing once. What was sequenced was blood. The source of these receptors is an elderly man in good health.

The chain combines TRBV12-3 or TRBV12-4 with TRBJ1-4; TRBD1 is a possible D gene (5 bases). Between the trimmed V and J ends, which lost 6 bases and 5 bases, there was a span of 19 bases. CDR3 size: 16 residues. The chain's CDR3 is CASSALGGFGNEKLFF. As DNA, the CDR3 is TGTGCCAGCAGCGCCCTCGGGGGATTCGGGAATGAAAAACTGTTTTTT.

The sample holds a few counts of this clonotype. V usage is TRBV5-1 and J usage is TRBJ2-5, with D uncertain. The CDR3 is 14 amino acids. Germline V gene data show CDR1 as SGHRS and CDR2 as YFSETQ. V shed 4 bases and J shed 1 base, with 11 bases lying between them. In DNA, the CDR3 is TGCGCCAGCAGCCACCCTCGGGTCCAAGAGACCCAGTACTTC. Its protein product is CASSHPRVQETQYF.

This clonotype appeared once. The chain uses TRBV6-5 and TRBJ1-4; D is undetermined. This CDR3 region has 14 residues. Germline CDR1 reads MNHEY; CDR2 reads SVGAGI. Trimming took off 6 bases at V and 6 bases at J, with 14 bases between the two ends. The CDR3 bases are TGTGCCAGCAGAGAAACAGTAAGGGATGAAAAACTGTTTTTT. The encoded protein is CASRETVRDEKLFF.

The rearrangement joins TRBV7-2 to TRBJ2-3, with 7 bases fitting TRBD2. The V gene end was trimmed by 2 bases and the J gene end by 2 bases; junction bases not matched to a gene: 7. CDR1 is SGHTA and CDR2 is FQGNSA in the germline V gene. The CDR3 spans 16 residues. This CDR3 is CASSLWGGSPTDTQYF. The DNA for the CDR3 is TGTGCCAGCAGCTTATGGGGCGGGAGCCCCACAGATACGCAGTATTTT.

This chain connects TRBV12-3 or TRBV12-4 to TRBJ2-1, with 8 bases that match TRBD1. The CDR3 sequence is 14 residues long. Trimming at V came to 6 bases and at J to 9 bases, leaving 10 bases not matched to a gene. The CDR3 here is CASRKQGQGGEQFF. CDR3 sequence (DNA): TGTGCCAGCAGAAAACAAGGACAGGGCGGTGAGCAGTTCTTC.

Concerning this clonotype itself: This sequence may be a read error, since a much larger clone differs from it by one base. The chain recombines TRBV29-1 with TRBJ2-1; 9 bases match TRBD2. This CDR3 has 13 amino acids. The germline V gene encodes CDR1 SQVTM and CDR2 ANQGSEA. The junction had 4 bases not matched to a gene; V was cut back by 7 bases and J by 3 bases. The DNA of the CDR3 is TGCAGCGCCACAGCGGGAGGCTACAATGAGCAGTTCTTC. It specifies CSATAGGYNEQFF.

DNA for the CDR3: TGTGCCAGCAGCTTAGCGGGAGTGGGTCGCACAGATACGCAGTATTTT. As protein: CASSLAGVGRTDTQYF. This chain connects TRBV7-8 to TRBJ2-3; a weak D match, TRBD2 (5 bases). Germline V gene data show CDR1 as SGHVS and CDR2 as FQNEAQ. V was trimmed by 0 bases and J by 1 base, leaving 11 bases between them. The CDR3 consists of 16 residues.

The chain carries TRBV27 and TRBJ2-5; perhaps TRBD1 as D (6 bases). Germline V CDR1 and CDR2: MNHEY, SMNVEV (reference sequence). V was cut by 7 bases and J by 1 base, with 19 bases left in between. The CDR3 extends over 16 amino acids. This CDR3 reads CASKKGQTQGQETQYF. CDR3 coding DNA: TGTGCCAGCAAAAAGGGGCAGACACAGGGCCAAGAGACCCAGTACTTC.

The rearrangement uses TRBV7-2 and TRBJ2-3; TRBD2 aligns across 11 bases. In germline, CDR1 is SGHTA, CDR2 FQGNSA. V gave up 5 bases and J gave up 2 bases; unmatched junction bases: 12. The CDR3 runs to 18 residues. The CDR3 reads CASSPHSTGLAVTDTQYF. The CDR3 DNA reads as TGTGCCAGCAGCCCCCACTCTACGGGACTAGCGGTCACAGATACGCAGTATTTT.

The chain links TRBV9 to TRBJ2-1, with D maybe TRBD2 (5 bases). TRBJ2-7 explains the end of the DNA better; the J call may be wrong. CDR3 length: 15 amino acids. Germline loops: CDR1 SGDLS, CDR2 YYNGEE. CDR3 sequence: CASRRVLGSYNEQYF. CDR3 nucleotide sequence: TGTGCCAGCAGGAGGGTTCTCGGGTCCTACAATGAGCAGTACTTC.

This clonotype showed up just a few times. CDR3 region: CSVGRSSGSNEQFF. For the CDR3, the DNA is TGCAGCGTTGGTAGGTCTAGCGGGAGCAATGAGCAGTTCTTC. The rearrangement links TRBV29-1 to TRBJ2-1, with 10 bases lining up with TRBD2. The CDR3 extends over 14 amino acids. Germline loops: CDR1 SQVTM, CDR2 ANQGSEA. V shed 4 bases and J 6 bases; nucleotides not matched to a gene: 6.

This clonotype occurred a few times. This sequence joins TRBV27 and TRBJ1-2; 9 nucleotides agree with TRBD1. Germline trimming cut 4 bases from V and 3 bases from J; bases unmatched to any gene: 0. The CDR3 contains 13 residues. Germline CDR1 and CDR2: MNHEY and SMNVEV (reference sequence). The CDR3 DNA follows: TGTGCCAGCAGTTGGACAGGGGACTATGGCTACACCTTC. The encoded protein is CASSWTGDYGYTF.